This entry lists 25 T cell receptor beta chains sequenced from one sample in a study of early T cells in non-severe SARS-CoV-2 infection. MiXCR was run by TCRdb on the 5' RACE reads, yielding one entry per CDR3 protein. The sample shows 26,000 or so distinct CDR3 sequences, less than 6% of them seen only once. The starting material was whole blood, obtained at baseline. The receptors come from an adult who was a healthcare worker with PCR-confirmed SARS-CoV-2 infection or an uninfected control (not recorded which).

Concerning this clonotype: One end of the junction varies from germline; a read error may be responsible. The V call is TRBV6-4, the J call TRBJ2-2; D call uncertain. Germline CDR1 MRHNA, CDR2 SNTAGT. This CDR3 has 13 residues. The CDR3 nucleotides are TGTGCCAACAGTGAAGGCACCACCGGGGAGCTGTTTTTT. The encoded protein is CANSEGTTGELFF.

This clonotype was recorded at least ten times. The rearrangement uses TRBV27 and TRBJ1-2; D is ambiguous. V was shortened by 6 bases and J by 6 bases, with 17 bases between the two germline ends. The CDR3 is 14 amino acids. The germline CDR1 and CDR2 sequences are MNHEY and SMNVEV (reference sequence). CDR3 in DNA: TGTGCCAGCAGGAATCCTCCCGAACACGATGGCTACACCTTC. Its protein is CASRNPPEHDGYTF.

There are many counts of this clonotype. The chain joins TRBV28 to TRBJ2-5; the D is unclear. The germline CDR1 and CDR2 sequences are MDHEN and SYDVKM. This CDR3 region has 15 residues. V was trimmed by 5 bases and J by 1 base, leaving 14 bases between them. The CDR3 coding sequence is TGTGCCAGCAGTCCTCCCGACGGAGTCCAAGAGACCCAGTACTTC. This sequence encodes CASSPPDGVQETQYF.

This clonotype was recorded at least ten times. V and J are TRBV7-2 and TRBJ2-7, with 7 bases aligning to TRBD1. This CDR3 spans 16 amino acids. In germline, CDR1 is SGHTA, CDR2 FQGNSA. J gave up 1 base and V 5 bases, and 11 bases lay outside the gene matches. The CDR3 spells CASSQPRDRNSYEQYF. The CDR3, as DNA: TGTGCCAGCAGCCAGCCCCGGGACAGAAATTCCTACGAGCAGTACTTC.

This rearrangement joins TRBV7-9 to TRBJ2-7; the D gene is possibly TRBD2 (6 bases). CDR3 length equals 13 residues. Germline V gives CDR1 SEHNR, CDR2 FQNEAQ (reference sequence). V was shortened by 5 bases and J by 7 bases, with 15 bases between the two germline ends. The CDR3 here is CASSQDGGVEQYF. In DNA, the CDR3 is TGTGCCAGCAGCCAGGACGGAGGGGTAGAGCAGTACTTC.

This clonotype was picked up many times. The genes are TRBV14 and TRBJ2-2; D possibly corresponds to TRBD1 (6 bases). Germline V gives CDR1 SGHDN, CDR2 FVKESK. Trimming left V 1 base short and J 10 bases short, with 16 bases between. The CDR3 covers 15 residues. Written as DNA, the CDR3 is TGTGCCAGCAGCCAAGGGACAGCCAGATCCGAGGAGCTGTTTTTT. This sequence encodes CASSQGTARSEELFF.

This clonotype was detected many times. The chain recombines TRBV6-1 with TRBJ1-2, with D tentatively TRBD1 (6 bases). The CDR3 sequence is 14 residues long. Per germline, CDR1 MNHNS and CDR2 SASEGT. Trimming cost V 1 base and J 6 bases, with 12 bases left between them. The CDR3 DNA reads as TGTGCCAGCAGTGAAGTTTCAGGGGAGGATGGCTACACCTTC. Protein: CASSEVSGEDGYTF.

Only a few counts were recorded for this clonotype. The chain couples TRBV20-1 to TRBJ2-5; 8 nucleotides match TRBD1. Germline CDR1 and CDR2: DFQATT and SNEGSKA (reference sequence). The CDR3 covers 13 residues. V gave up 1 base and J gave up 2 bases; unmatched junction bases: 0. The CDR3 here is CSARGQGQETQYF. The DNA for the CDR3 is TGCAGTGCTAGAGGACAGGGGCAAGAGACCCAGTACTTC.

This clonotype was counted many times. The genes are TRBV12-3 or TRBV12-4 and TRBJ2-5; D not resolved. With 3 bases removed from V and 3 bases from J, the gap between germline ends came to 8 bases. There are 13 residues in the CDR3. The CDR3 here is CASSLRRKETQYF. DNA for the CDR3: TGTGCCAGCAGTTTGCGTCGAAAAGAGACCCAGTACTTC.

This clonotype has at least ten counts. V gene TRBV12-3 or TRBV12-4 combines with J gene TRBJ2-1, with a tentative D call TRBD2 (5 bases). V was trimmed by 1 base and J by 7 bases, leaving 8 bases between them. The CDR3 has 13 amino acids. CDR3 sequence: CASSLGRRNEQFF. In DNA form, the CDR3 reads TGTGCCAGCAGTTTAGGGCGGAGGAATGAGCAGTTCTTC.

This clonotype appeared many times. The chain is built from TRBV7-9 and TRBJ2-1; 7 bases match TRBD2. CDR1 and CDR2 (germline): SEHNR, FQNEAQ (reference sequence). Losses at the gene ends were 5 bases for V and 6 bases for J; bases not matched to a gene: 4. There are 13 residues in the CDR3. The CDR3 sequence is CASSIWTSNEQFF. The CDR3 DNA follows: TGTGCCAGCAGCATATGGACTAGCAATGAGCAGTTCTTC.

This clonotype has at least ten counts. V and J are TRBV5-4 and TRBJ2-5; TRBD2 aligns across 15 bases. The CDR3 spans 17 residues. Trimming cost V 5 bases and J 0 bases; bases outside gene matches: 5. Germline loops: CDR1 SGHNT, CDR2 YYREEE (reference sequence). The CDR3 bases are TGTGCCAGCAGGACGGGACTAGCGGGGGGTAACCAAGAGACCCAGTACTTC. Translating gives CASRTGLAGGNQETQYF.

This clonotype was seen many times. The rearrangement joins TRBV6-2 or TRBV6-3 to TRBJ1-2, with 9 bases fitting TRBD1. Germline CDR1 and CDR2: MNHEY and SVGEGT. The CDR3 is 14 residues long. Trimming at V came to 7 bases and at J to 8 bases, leaving 11 bases not matched to a gene. The CDR3 DNA sequence: TGTGCCAGCACCGCCCCGGGACAGGGTTACGGCTACACCTTC. This gives the protein CASTAPGQGYGYTF.

The chain recombines TRBV7-8 with TRBJ2-1; the D is unclear. The CDR3 length is 11 residues. Trimming removed 7 bases from V and 8 bases from J, with 9 bases in between. Germline V gene sequence: CDR1 SGHVS, CDR2 FQNEAQ. CDR3 in DNA: TGTGCCAGCACGGATGTCTATGAGCAGTTCTTC. Protein: CASTDVYEQFF.

This clonotype was found many times. This chain uses TRBV12-3 or TRBV12-4 with TRBJ2-2; 7 bases map to TRBD2. The V segment lost 1 base and the J segment 1 base; nucleotides outside the gene matches: 6. This CDR3 spans 17 amino acids. DNA of the CDR3: TGTGCCAGCAGTTTAGATAGGGCTAGCGGGAACACCGGGGAGCTGTTTTTT. It codes for CASSLDRASGNTGELFF.

This clonotype was counted between two and nine times. The chain combines TRBV11-3 with TRBJ1-3; possibly TRBD1 for D (5 bases). V was trimmed by 3 bases and J by 4 bases, leaving 10 bases between them. The germline V gene encodes CDR1 SGHNT and CDR2 YENEEA. This CDR3 comprises 14 residues. CDR3 coding DNA: TGTGCCAGCAGCTTTACAGGCTCGGGAAACACCATATATTTT. This gives the protein CASSFTGSGNTIYF.

This clonotype was seen many times. This chain joins TRBV11-3 and TRBJ1-3; D unresolved. This CDR3 comprises 16 residues. Germline V lookup: CDR1 SGHNT, CDR2 YENEEA. V lost 1 base and J 2 bases, leaving 12 bases between the germline ends. This CDR3 is CASSLVREAPGNTIYF. The DNA of the CDR3 is TGTGCCAGCAGCTTAGTGCGAGAGGCCCCTGGAAACACCATATATTTT.

Many counts were recorded for this clonotype. The chain carries TRBV28 and TRBJ1-2; D is unclear. The CDR3 totals 12 residues. Germline V gene lookup returns CDR1 MDHEN and CDR2 SYDVKM. Trimming took 1 base from V and 7 from J, leaving 7 bases between them. CDR3 amino acids: CASSLFTSGYTF. The CDR3 DNA reads TGTGCCAGCAGTTTATTTACCAGTGGCTACACCTTC.

This clonotype was observed at least ten times. Here the CDR3 reads CASSPHQTTEQYF. The CDR3 DNA follows: TGCGCCAGCAGCCCCCACCAAACCACCGAGCAGTACTTC. V is TRBV4-1 and J is TRBJ2-7, with unresolved D. From germline, CDR1 is MGHRA and CDR2 YSYEKL. Trimming removed 4 bases from V and 6 bases from J, with 13 bases in between. The CDR3 has 13 residues.

This clonotype was seen many times. The rearrangement links TRBV20-1 to TRBJ2-5, with unresolved D. The CDR3 runs 14 residues. V was shortened by 0 bases and J by 2 bases, with 10 bases between the two germline ends. CDR1 and CDR2 from the germline V gene are DFQATT and SNEGSKA (reference sequence). CDR3 loop: CSARDPGGQETQYF. The CDR3, as DNA: TGCAGTGCTAGAGACCCCGGTGGGCAAGAGACCCAGTACTTC.

This clonotype was seen many times. The V and J genes are TRBV5-4 and TRBJ2-3; D is uncertain. Germline V gene sequence: CDR1 SGHNT, CDR2 YYREEE (reference sequence). CDR3 size: 13 residues. With 4 bases removed from V and 5 bases from J, the gap between germline ends came to 11 bases. The CDR3 here is CASSTPPGDTQYF. In DNA, the CDR3 is TGTGCCAGCAGCACCCCCCCCGGAGATACGCAGTATTTT.

Written as DNA, the CDR3 is TGTGCCAGCAGCTTAGTCCTGGGCACAGATACGCAGTATTTT. It codes for CASSLVLGTDTQYF. The chain employs TRBV7-6 and TRBJ2-3; no reliable D call. The CDR3 consists of 14 residues. CDR1 is SGHVS and CDR2 is FNYEAQ in the germline V gene. V was trimmed by 1 base and J by 1 base, leaving 6 bases between them. The full variable domain, in which reference TRBV7-6 and TRBJ2-3 provide the parts outside the CDR3, is GAGVSQSPRYKVTKRGQDVALRCDPISGHVSLYWYRQALGQGPEFLTYFNYEAQQDKSGLPNDRFSAERPEGSISTLTIQRTEQRDSAMYRCASSLVLGTDTQYFGPGTRLTVL.

A note on this clonotype: The junction differs from germline at one of its ends, possibly a read error. CDR3 amino acids: CASSEASGYFLRTYEQYF. The CDR3 DNA follows: TGCGCCAGTAGTGAGGCTAGCGGTTACTTCCTGAGGACCTACGAGCAGTACTTC. V and J are TRBV10-1 and TRBJ2-7; TRBD2 aligns across 7 bases. Germline CDR1 WNHNN, CDR2 SYGVQD (reference sequence). The CDR3 runs to 18 residues.

A few counts support this clonotype. V and J are TRBV29-1 and TRBJ1-1, with no clear D. Germline V CDR1 and CDR2: SQVTM, ANQGSEA. The CDR3 sequence is 11 residues long. The germline V and J ends were trimmed by 4 bases and 5 bases, with 8 bases remaining between them. CDR3 amino acids: CSVGFGTEAFF. The CDR3, as DNA: TGCAGCGTTGGATTCGGGACTGAAGCTTTCTTT. The whole variable domain, filled in from reference TRBV29-1 and TRBJ1-1, reads SAVISQKPSRDICQRGTSLTIQCQVDSQVTMMFWYRQQPGQSLTLIATANQGSEATYESGFVIDKFPISRPNLTFSTLTVSNMSPEDSSIYLCSVGFGTEAFFGQGTRLTVV.

This clonotype was picked up many times. The junction departs from the called germline gene at one end, perhaps through a read error. V is TRBV6-1 and J is TRBJ1-6; TRBD1 might be the D (5 bases). CDR3 length equals 13 residues. The germline gives CDR1 MNHNS, CDR2 SASEGT. The CDR3 spells CASLGGNNSPLHF. CDR3 DNA sequence: TGTGCCAGCCTGGGGGGGAATAACTCACCCCTCCACTTT.